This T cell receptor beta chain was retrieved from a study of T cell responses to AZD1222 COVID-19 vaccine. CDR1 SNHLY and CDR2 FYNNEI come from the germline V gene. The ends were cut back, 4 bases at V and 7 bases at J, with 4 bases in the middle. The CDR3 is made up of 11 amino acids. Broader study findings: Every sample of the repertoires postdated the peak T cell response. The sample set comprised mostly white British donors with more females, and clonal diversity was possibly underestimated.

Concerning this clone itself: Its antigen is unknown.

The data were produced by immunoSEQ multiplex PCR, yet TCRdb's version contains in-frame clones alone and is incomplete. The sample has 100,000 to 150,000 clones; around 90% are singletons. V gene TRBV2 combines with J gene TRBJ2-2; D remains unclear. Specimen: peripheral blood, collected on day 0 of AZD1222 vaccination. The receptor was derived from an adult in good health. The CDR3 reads CASSVVGELFF. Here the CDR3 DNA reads TGTGCCAGCAGTGTGGTCGGGGAGCTGTTTTTT.